Each of the 21 T cell receptor beta chains below was sequenced from the same sample in a study of T cells expressing NK-cell markers. TCRdb reprocessed the 5' RACE reads and keeps a single row for each CDR3 protein, giving no DNA. Across about 460,000 distinct CDR3 sequences, the top ten clones capture 1.4% of the sample. The sequencing sample was made of blood T cells: a sorted CD56 or NKG2C T cell subset, CD4+ or CD8+ T cells, or bulk PBMC T cells (not recorded which). The receptor set was obtained from a woman between 50 and 59 years old in good health.

This chain joins TRBV12-3 or TRBV12-4 and TRBJ1-3. CDR3 length: 16 amino acids. CDR3 in amino acids: CASRSVEGFSGNTIYF.

The chain has TRBV7-9 and TRBJ1-1; with no DNA, the TCRdb D assignment of TRBD1 cannot be verified. This CDR3 has 16 residues. Germline values: CDR1 SEHNR, CDR2 FQNEAQ (reference sequence). The CDR3 reads CASSLAGTLANTEAFF.

The chain's CDR3 is CATSRPGQGIPYGYTF. The chain employs TRBV15 and TRBJ1-2; TCRdb's D call of TRBD1 is untestable without DNA. From germline, CDR1 is LNHNV and CDR2 YYDKDF (reference sequence). The length of the CDR3 is 16 residues.

The V gene is TRBV5-1, the J gene TRBJ2-7; TCRdb picks TRBD2, but there is no DNA to check that call. The CDR3 length is 14 residues. From germline, CDR1 is SGHRS and CDR2 YFSETQ. CDR3 region: CASGRTSEAYEQYF.

This chain links TRBV7-8 with TRBJ2-1; the D gene TCRdb calls, TRBD2, cannot be checked with no DNA. Germline loops: CDR1 SGHVS, CDR2 FQNEAQ. This CDR3 contains 17 residues. The CDR3 here is CASSPSGLAGVHNEQFF.

The V and J genes are TRBV7-9 and TRBJ2-1; checking the TCRdb D call of TRBD2 is not possible without DNA. CDR1 and CDR2 from the germline V gene are SEHNR and FQNEAQ (reference sequence). This CDR3 is 17 amino acids long. The CDR3 is CASSLRIGPSGYNEQFF.

This chain uses TRBV19 with TRBJ2-1; TCRdb designates TRBD2, a call that cannot be tested without DNA. Germline V lookup: CDR1 LNHDA, CDR2 SQIVND (reference sequence). This CDR3 has 16 residues. The CDR3 is CASSTPRLAGDNEQFF.

The V call is TRBV6-6, the J call TRBJ2-4; absent DNA, TCRdb's TRBD2 call cannot be checked. Per germline, CDR1 MNHNY and CDR2 SVGAGI (reference sequence). This CDR3 spans 16 amino acids. CDR3 in amino acids: CASSHLAGEAKNIQYF.

V and J are TRBV6-1 and TRBJ2-1; TCRdb selects TRBD2, and the lack of DNA leaves this call unchecked. The CDR3 extends over 15 amino acids. Germline-derived CDR1 and CDR2 are MNHNS and SASEGT. The CDR3: CASTRGLAGGNEQFF.

This chain joins TRBV20-1 and TRBJ1-6; the TCRdb call, TRBD1, lacks DNA for checking. CDR1 is DFQATT and CDR2 is SNEGSKA in the germline V gene (reference sequence). This CDR3 comprises 13 residues. This CDR3 is CSARDDSYSPLHF.

The rearrangement joins TRBV3-1 to TRBJ1-5; the TCRdb D gene call, TRBD1, has no DNA to confirm it. The CDR3 has 14 residues. Germline V gene sequence: CDR1 LGHDT, CDR2 YNNKEL (reference sequence). The CDR3 loop reads CASSAPGRNQPQHF.

V gene TRBV30 combines with J gene TRBJ1-2; as DNA is missing, the TRBD1 call by TCRdb cannot be tested. CDR3 length: 14 amino acids. Germline CDR1 is GTSNPN and CDR2 is SVGIG (reference sequence). The CDR3 region is CAWTSGQHYYGYTF.

The V call is TRBV29-1, the J call TRBJ2-3; without DNA, the TCRdb call of TRBD2 cannot be checked. This CDR3 has 17 amino acids. CDR1 is SQVTM and CDR2 is ANQGSEA in the germline V gene. The CDR3 protein is CSVEAGTSGRFTDTQYF.

The rearrangement uses TRBV28 and TRBJ2-1; the D call of TRBD2 rests on TCRdb alone, since no DNA is present to check it. Germline CDR1 and CDR2: MDHEN and SYDVKM. The CDR3 contains 16 residues. Here the CDR3 reads CASSFPGLATTRGGFF.

The chain is built from TRBV20-1 and TRBJ2-1; the TCRdb call, TRBD2, lacks DNA for checking. The CDR3 loop spans 15 amino acids. The germline CDR1 and CDR2 sequences are DFQATT and SNEGSKA (reference sequence). This CDR3 reads CSASKAGTTYNEQFF.

The chain has TRBV12-3 or TRBV12-4 and TRBJ1-1. This CDR3 has 17 amino acids. CDR3 sequence: CASRGTFLHPGDTEAFF.

This chain links TRBV5-1 with TRBJ2-1; there is no DNA to check the TCRdb D call of TRBD1. This CDR3 spans 16 amino acids. Germline assignment: CDR1 SGHRS and CDR2 YFSETQ. CDR3 sequence: CASSAPVKRTYNEQFF.

CDR3 region: CASSRGLGTSTDTQYF. The chain recombines TRBV9 with TRBJ2-3; TCRdb gives TRBD1 as the D gene, but with no DNA this cannot be confirmed. There are 16 residues in the CDR3. Germline V gene lookup returns CDR1 SGDLS and CDR2 YYNGEE.

The chain joins TRBV18 to TRBJ2-5; TCRdb indicates TRBD2, and absent DNA this call remains unverified. This CDR3 spans 15 amino acids. Germline-derived CDR1 and CDR2 are KGHSH and LQKENI. The CDR3: CASSPQREKRETQYF.

The gene calls are TRBV2 and TRBJ2-1; TCRdb designates TRBD1, a call that cannot be tested without DNA. Germline V gene sequence: CDR1 SNHLY, CDR2 FYNNEI. This CDR3 has 14 residues. The CDR3 loop is CASRSGVFRNEQFF.

V usage is TRBV5-1 and J usage is TRBJ2-4; TCRdb designates TRBD2, a call that cannot be tested without DNA. The germline gives CDR1 SGHRS, CDR2 YFSETQ. This CDR3 is built from 18 residues. The CDR3 loop reads CASRLTIAGGFDKNIQYF.